This entry concerns a single T cell receptor beta chain. A much bigger clone sits one base away, suggesting this may be a read error. Time point of the sample: newly diagnosed GD, antithyroid drugs for less than 3 months. Making the TCR library involved RNA that had been extracted from PBMCs. The sample belongs to a study of regulatory T cells in long-lasting Graves disease. Construction of TCR beta libraries relied on iRepertoire HTBI primers and on Arm-PCR targeting CDR3 regions. Via MiXCR, TCRdb re-called the multiplex PCR reads, giving one row per CDR3 protein. The table records 680,000 or so distinct CDR3 sequences, roughly 16% of them present only once. This CDR3 has 14 residues. Trimming cost V 1 base and J 8 bases, with 15 bases left between them. Germline CDR1 is GTSNPN and CDR2 is SVGIG (reference sequence). This sample was shared with a second study, whose subject was T cells in Graves' hyperthyroidism and ophthalmopathy. From that paper: Uncontrolled infection, other autoimmune disease, pregnancy or lactation disqualified patients from enrolment.

The chain joins TRBV30 to TRBJ2-1, with D possibly TRBD2 on 6 matching bases. The specimen was peripheral blood mononuclear cells (PBMCs), collected at new diagnosis, from a patient treated with antithyroid drugs. The TCR comes from a woman younger than 45 with Graves disease. The CDR3 spells CAWSESGVRDEQFF. In DNA form, the CDR3 reads TGTGCCTGGAGTGAATCGGGAGTTCGCGATGAGCAGTTCTTC.